Shown below are 3 T cell receptor beta chains from a single sample sequenced in a study of vaccination effects on CD4 cells after COVID-19. Subsequent to approximately 11 days of culture, CD4+ T cells were isolated. Libraries were prepared by immunoSEQ multiplex PCR; TCRdb keeps only in-frame clonotypes and omits some of them. The sample lists 70,000 or so clones, roughly three quarters seen once, with roughly 2% in the top ten. The antigens for these receptors are not known. Sequencing was performed on CD4+ T cells from PBMCs cultured without peptide, taken before COVID-19 vaccination. The receptors come from a human donor who received a COVID-19 vaccine.

The chain links TRBV7-2 to TRBJ1-5, with no clear D. There are 12 residues in the CDR3. Trimming cost V 1 base and J 5 bases, with 3 bases left between them. The V gene's germline CDR1 is SGHTA and CDR2 FQGNSA. The CDR3 DNA reads as TGTGCCAGCAGCTTAGTTGATCAGCCCCAGCATTTT. Translated, it gives CASSLVDQPQHF.

V usage is TRBV9 and J usage is TRBJ2-5, with no clear D. V lost 0 bases to trimming and J lost 1 base, with 1 base between them. In germline, CDR1 is SGDLS, CDR2 YYNGEE. The CDR3 totals 12 residues. The CDR3 DNA is TGTGCCAGCAGCGTAGCCCAAGAGACCCAGTACTTC. This gives the protein CASSVAQETQYF. Full variable domain (rest looked up from reference TRBV9 and TRBJ2-5): DSGVTQTPKHLITATGQRVTLRCSPRSGDLSVYWYQQSLDQGLQFLIQYYNGEERAKGNILERFSAQQFPDLHSELNLSSLELGDSALYFCASSVAQETQYFGPGTRLLVL.

There are a few counts of this clone. The genes are TRBV18 and TRBJ1-5, with D perhaps TRBD1 (5 bases). The germline V and J ends were trimmed by 3 bases and 7 bases, with 10 bases remaining between them. This CDR3 comprises 13 residues. From germline, CDR1 is KGHSH and CDR2 LQKENI. As DNA, the CDR3 is TGTGCCAGCTCACCGGGGGATAAGCAGCCCCAGCATTTT. Translated, it gives CASSPGDKQPQHF.